This TCR beta chain stems from a study of shared clonotypes between healthy human individuals. The overall study: There were three CD4 naive, three CD4 memory, two CD8 naive and one CD8 memory plates per donor.

Comment on this clone: Its antigen is currently unknown.

Germline assignment: CDR1 PRHDT and CDR2 FYEKMQ (reference sequence). J lost 2 bases, V lost 6 bases, and 9 bases had no gene match. The length of the CDR3 is 15 residues. CD45RO-negative cells were positively selected for CCR7, leaving out terminally differentiated effector memory CD45RA+ cells. Study conclusions and caveats: Sequencing depth was predicted to influence how clonotypes are shared among donors.

Some 30,000 T cell genomes, or around 200 ng DNA, went into the sorted-subset replicate PCRs. Clones were read by immunoSEQ multiplex PCR, and TCRdb kept only the in-frame ones, dropping some. The data contain about 2 million clones, about 94% of them singletons. The receptor was isolated from a man aged 18 to 29 in good health. Sequencing used naive CD8+ T cells sorted from blood. The V call is TRBV13, the J call TRBJ2-5; 7 bases line up with TRBD1. DNA for the CDR3: TGTGCCAGCAGTTTATGGGGGACAGCTCAAGAGACCCAGTACTTC. Translated, it gives CASSLWGTAQETQYF.